This TCR beta chain was identified during a study of T cells in Graves' hyperthyroidism and ophthalmopathy. General study results and limits: Expanded thyroid clonotypes (above 0.001) were mostly also found in blood.

The diagnostic basis comprised clinical symptoms, serum thyroxine and TRAb, thyroid ultrasound and orbital computed tomography. PBMCs were derived from 10 ml fresh peripheral blood. Germline CDR1 reads SGHRS; CDR2 reads YFSETQ. V was pared by 4 bases and J by 1 base, with 7 bases of the junction left unmatched. CDR3 length: 17 residues. A word on this clonotype: What it binds is unknown.

The investigators amplified TCR beta CDR3 regions from RNA transcripts. First-round RT-PCR of the TCR CDR3 relied on the HTBI primer set. Using its own MiXCR run on the multiplex PCR reads, TCRdb lists one record per CDR3 protein. The table shows fewer than 450,000 distinct CDR3 sequences, with roughly 15% occurring only once. The chain links TRBV5-1 to TRBJ2-6, with 8 positions matching TRBD2. The sample taken for sequencing was blood. The origin of this receptor is a woman aged 55-70 years with Graves' ophthalmopathy. The CDR3 DNA reads as TGCGCCAGCAGCGCAACTAGCGGTGGTTCTGGGGCCAACGTCCTGACTTTC. Its translation is CASSATSGGSGANVLTF. Full variable domain (rest looked up from reference TRBV5-1 and TRBJ2-6): KAGVTQTPRYLIKTRGQQVTLSCSPISGHRSVSWYQQTPGQGLQFLFEYFSETQRNKGNFPGRFSGRQFSNSRSEMNVSTLELGDSALYLCASSATSGGSGANVLTFGAGSRLTVL.